A single T cell receptor beta chain is shown here with its context. The specificity of this receptor is unknown. The cohort was made up of several hundred healthy bone marrow donors. Cohort members were all nominally healthy when sampled, although unrecorded immune exposures were likely present. The donor was CMV seronegative and belonged to the group of 352 seronegative cohort members. Each donor provided a peripheral blood sample, and peripheral blood mononuclear cells were used for TCR beta sequencing. The Qiagen DNeasy Blood Extraction Kit was used to extract genomic DNA from the blood cell samples. The junction shows trimming of 4 bases on V and 0 bases on J, and the gene matches do not reach 6 bases of it. Spanning cysteine to phenylalanine, the CDR3 consists of 16 amino acids. The CDR3 DNA has 48 bases and is translated from base 1. Sequences MNHEY (CDR1) and SVGAGI (CDR2) are obtained from the germline V gene.

Library preparation employed the immunoSEQ multiplex PCR assay. The multiplex PCR relied on a mix of 60 forward primers for TCR Vbeta segments and 13 reverse primers for TCR Jbeta segments. Amplification of the CDR3 region of rearranged TCR beta genes was performed with a multiplex PCR assay on genomic DNA. Amplified TCR beta libraries were sequenced as 87-base-pair reads on the Illumina HiSeq System. The published analysis was carried out like this. A later analysis counted 65 million to 90 million unique TCR beta chains across the 640 or so repertoires, and roughly 11 million of these chains were shared by at least two donors. Raw reads were error-corrected and collapsed into unique sequences with a nearest-neighbor algorithm that merged closely related sequences to remove PCR and sequencing errors. V, D and J gene segments were assigned by aligning CDR3 sequences to IMGT reference sequences. For a sequence to be retained, at least a six-nucleotide match to both a V gene segment and a J gene segment was required. Rearrangements were classified as productive when the CDR3 lacked stop codons and remained in frame with V and J, and all other rearrangements were classified as non-productive. CDR3 was defined according to IMGT convention as the region running from the second conserved V-encoded cysteine to the conserved J-encoded phenylalanine. The earlier analysis of some 580 of the donors excluded any sequence lacking an unambiguous match to a single V gene segment. In an earlier analysis of 450 to 700 of the donors, V segments were called functional above 56.7% productive rearrangements and were called segregating when the between-donor standard deviation exceeded 5%. A statistical classification framework was developed to diagnose cytomegalovirus status using the catalog of TCR beta chain sequences. In a later analysis, TCR nucleotide sequences were compared against IMGT/GENE-DB human TR gene sequences so that V and J genes could be assigned. In a later analysis, CDR3 sequences and most-parsimonious VDJ recombination scenarios were assigned using the TCRdist pipeline. In a later analysis, every TCR beta chain was defined by the combination of its CDR3 amino acid sequence and its V-gene family, and reads without a unique V-gene family were dropped. A later analysis removed over 500 highly shared, low-generation-probability nucleotide sequences to deal with suspected cross-contamination and a sequencing artifact. In a later analysis, a clonal expansion index was calculated for each public chain from normalized within-repertoire ranks of inferred template counts. Generation probabilities in a later analysis came from a VDJ recombination model fitted to out-of-frame rearrangements, and those results were checked against IGoR. A later analysis scored TCR-TCR, TCR-HLA and TCR-CMV co-occurrence with hypergeometric tests, applying a repertoire-size bias correction to TCR pairs. In a later analysis, false discovery rates were estimated by permuting HLA or CMV assignments 20 times. A later analysis grouped co-occurring TCRs with DBSCAN, adding TCRdist sequence similarity when clustering within HLA-allele-positive subsets. Repertoires with fewer than 30,000 or more than 120,000 public chains, plus five repertoires with anomalous nucleotide sharing, were excluded from co-occurrence clustering. TCRdb holds this immuneACCESS table with in-frame rearrangements only. Some clones are missing; in checked studies, unresolved V genes explain under half, and the rest has no known cause. V, J and clone size are taken as reported in that table, and D and trimming were inferred from the DNA itself. The sample table includes 91,000 or so clones. The ten largest account for around 3.4% of the sample.

These data are taken from a study of cytomegalovirus exposure and HLA in healthy donors (dated by TCRdb to between 2016 and 2019). Context from the whole study: An earlier analysis of 550 to 700 of the donors reported 250 to 350 Gb of sequence data and 120 million or so unique TCR beta sequences from about 179 million T cells. Roughly 300 gigabases of sequencing data and 70 million to 100 million unique TCR sequences were included in an early release covering 550 to 650 HLA-typed donors. Among the roughly 430 genotyped donors, 75% to 90% belonged to the genetic ancestry cluster associated with self-reported Caucasian donors. The aim of the study was to test whether cataloging public T cell receptors could identify signatures of past pathogen exposure. The study profiled the T cell repertoires of 666 subjects by immunosequencing and related them to cytomegalovirus serostatus. Along with the approximately 700-subject first cohort, a separate validation cohort of approximately 110 different subjects was used. High-throughput TCR immunosequencing, statistical association of individual TCRs with disease status, and machine learning were combined to predict cytomegalovirus infection status. To study patterns of TCR occurrence, a later analysis re-analyzed previously published TCR beta repertoires from more than 550 donors and added high-resolution HLA genotyping. Rather than drawing on any new phenotypic data, the later analysis identified candidate immune exposures from TCR beta sequences and the way those sequences occurred across donors. An earlier analysis of around 540 of the donors applied high-throughput TCR beta sequencing to assess whether each TCR beta V gene segment acted as functional or pseudogenic. Alongside the repertoire data, information on donor age, sex, ethnicity and CMV serostatus was compiled. A later genetic analysis took genome-wide SNP genotypes for about 55% of the roughly 700 donors and used that subset as a discovery cohort. Every discovery cohort repertoire had been produced on one sequencing platform. Class I and class II HLA loci were covered by the typing at four-digit resolution. Typing coverage varied by locus: roughly 620-640 donors for A, B, C, DRB1 and DQB1; about 520 for DQA1; about 600 for DPA1; roughly 450 for DPB1. Because of strong linkage in the cohort, five DR-DQ haplotypes were treated as single units for association and clustering. On average, approximately 250,000 unique TCR beta nucleotide sequences were sequenced per donor among roughly 430 genotyped donors of the cohort, with about 19% of those sequences being non-productive.

Study-wide conclusions, independent of this receptor: The classifier was reported to diagnose cytomegalovirus status with high specificity and sensitivity in both the original cohort and the validation cohort. At a false discovery rate of 0.05, a later analysis linked approximately 18,000 TCR beta sequences to specific HLA alleles. Compared with the approximately 670-donor mean, donors in an Asian-associated ancestry cluster had fewer N-insertions in productive TCRs, according to a later genetic analysis. Because HLA typing was unavailable for some donors at each locus, only the typed subset was used in association tests. The authors suggested that the approach could potentially be generalized to other disease states and immunological phenotypes. For the cohort, immune exposure information was limited to CMV serostatus. In vitro tests confirmed that a few of the cytomegalovirus-associated TCR beta chains recognize cytomegalovirus antigens. A total of fewer than 200 TCR beta chains were listed by the study as associated with cytomegalovirus. In a later analysis, several top co-occurrence clusters were reported to appear linked to parvovirus B19, influenza, CMV and Epstein-Barr virus. Correlated functional status among segregating V segments might reflect linkage disequilibrium, but an unknown experimental factor could not be ruled out. Some IMGT-functional V segments, including TRBV6-2 and TRBV6-3, could not be distinguished by the 87-base-pair reads and were therefore excluded. Most TCR sequences were seen in very few donors, while some public TCRs were found in many individuals. This cohort had only TCR beta chains sequenced, and the lack of alpha or paired-chain data limited which features could be detected. According to a later analysis, most CMV-associated TCR beta chains appeared to be HLA-restricted, and the HLA associations seemed to be driven largely by CMV exposure. Compared with equally common non-associated chains, HLA-associated TCR beta chains in a later analysis were more clonally expanded and had lower generation probabilities. In an earlier analysis of about 600 of the donors, most TCR beta V segments appeared in productive rearrangements about 87% or about 30% of the time, broadly matching IMGT annotations. A further reported finding was that TCR beta sequences accurately predicted the HLA-A and HLA-B alleles for most subjects in the first cohort. The sequencing pipeline was judged likely to have produced a cluster of highly shared sequence variants as a technical artifact. Presence/absence analyses assumed roughly uniform sequencing depth across donors, an assumption that may not hold. When HLA alleles, especially DR and DQ, strongly co-occurred, attributing TCR associations to individual alleles was difficult. Because counts were too low, roughly 16 rarely observed V segments, including chromosome 9 orphons, were left out of the earlier analysis of approximately 580 of the donors. A later genetic analysis associated a missense DCLRE1C variant with V-gene and J-gene trimming of TCR beta chains, and an independent cohort replicated the association. In a later analysis, the rate of TCR association differed among HLA loci, with DRB1 alleles having the most associated TCRs and HLA-C alleles having the fewest.

The origin of this receptor is a woman aged 30 to 39 in good health and CMV-seronegative. The rearranged chain carries TRBV6-5 and TRBJ1-2; 9 central bases correspond to TRBD1. Specimen: PBMCs. DNA sequence: TGTGCCAGCAGTTTAACGGGACAGGGTTCTAACTATGGCTACACCTTC. The translation is CASSLTGQGSNYGYTF.